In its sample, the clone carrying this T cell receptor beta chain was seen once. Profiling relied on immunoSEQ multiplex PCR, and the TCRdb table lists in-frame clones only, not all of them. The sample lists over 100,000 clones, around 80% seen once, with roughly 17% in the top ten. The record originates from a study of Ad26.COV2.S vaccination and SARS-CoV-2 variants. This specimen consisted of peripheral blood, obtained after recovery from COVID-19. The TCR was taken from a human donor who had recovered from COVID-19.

Here the CDR3 DNA reads TGTGCCAGCAGAACGACTAGCGGGGGGGCCACAGAGACCCAGTACTTC. Amino acid sequence: CASRTTSGGATETQYF. V and J are TRBV28 and TRBJ2-5, with TRBD2 matching 14 bases. Germline CDR1 reads MDHEN; CDR2 reads SYDVKM. With 6 bases clipped from V and 4 bases from J, the junction kept 7 bases outside the gene matches. The CDR3 has 16 residues.